The 23 T cell receptor beta chains listed next were all sequenced from one sample in a study of blood T cell repertoires in COVID-19. This table comes from immunoSEQ multiplex PCR, and its TCRdb copy is limited to in-frame clones, with some not included. The table includes around 120,000 clones, 85% to 90% detected once. The sample taken for sequencing was peripheral blood. The receptors derive from a woman in her seventies with acute or convalescent COVID-19.

The chain carries TRBV9 and TRBJ1-6, with 8 bases identical to TRBD1. Per the germline V gene, CDR1 is SGDLS and CDR2 is YYNGEE. The CDR3 totals 15 residues. J was trimmed by 8 bases and V by 2 bases; bases with no gene match: 6. The CDR3 here is CASSVATGADSPLHF. CDR3 bases: TGTGCCAGCAGCGTGGCGACAGGGGCGGATTCACCCCTCCACTTT.

This clone has a single count. V and J are TRBV24-1 and TRBJ1-1; D is undetermined. The CDR3 contains 12 residues. The germline CDR1 and CDR2 sequences are KGHDR and SFDVKD. The V end lost 4 bases, the J end lost 7 bases, and 9 bases lay between the germline ends. CDR3 in amino acids: CATSESGFEAFF. CDR3 DNA sequence: TGTGCCACCAGTGAATCCGGGTTTGAAGCTTTCTTT.

The chain joins TRBV11-2 to TRBJ2-7; D unresolved. The CDR3 length is 13 residues. Trimming pared 1 base from V and 0 bases from J, leaving 4 bases between. Germline V gene data show CDR1 as SGHAT and CDR2 as FQNNGV. The CDR3 loop reads CASSLAVSYEQYF. The DNA for the CDR3 is TGTGCCAGCAGCTTAGCAGTCTCCTACGAGCAGTACTTC.

This chain uses TRBV24-1 with TRBJ1-6, with TRBD1 matching over 11 bases. V shed 6 bases, J shed 8 bases, and the junction held 17 bases outside the gene matches. The CDR3 is made up of 19 amino acids. The germline CDR1 and CDR2 sequences are KGHDR and SFDVKD. The CDR3 DNA sequence: TGTGCCACCAGTATATCCCAGGACAGGGGGCAAAATGGGGATTCACCCCTCCACTTT. Residues: CATSISQDRGQNGDSPLHF.

The chain recombines TRBV5-1 with TRBJ2-2; a weak D match, TRBD2 (5 bases). The CDR3 runs 14 residues. CDR1 is SGHRS and CDR2 is YFSETQ in the germline V gene. Between the trimmed V and J ends, which lost 5 bases and 5 bases, there was a span of 13 bases. The DNA for the CDR3 is TGCGCCAGCAGGGAGGAAGGCCCAACCGGGGAGCTGTTTTTT. This gives the protein CASREEGPTGELFF.

The J gene is TRBJ2-1, the V gene TRBV5-4; D is unclear. This CDR3 comprises 12 residues. Germline-derived CDR1 and CDR2 are SGHNT and YYREEE (reference sequence). Trimming stripped 5 bases from V and 6 bases from J, with 9 bases between. The CDR3 sequence: CASRSLANEQFF. The DNA of the CDR3 is TGTGCCAGCAGATCATTGGCCAATGAGCAGTTCTTC. Drawing the rest from reference TRBV5-4 and TRBJ2-1, the complete variable domain is ETGVTQSPTHLIKTRGQQVTLRCSSQSGHNTVSWYQQALGQGPQFIFQYYREEENGRGNFPPRFSGLQFPNYSSELNVNALELDDSALYLCASRSLANEQFFGPGTRLTVL.

The gene calls are TRBV12-3 or TRBV12-4 and TRBJ1-2; no firm D call. The length of the CDR3 is 11 residues. The V gene lost 4 bases and the J gene lost 10 bases, with 10 bases spanning the gap. The CDR3 sequence: CASSSNRIYTF. CDR3 DNA sequence: TGTGCCAGCAGTTCTAACCGAATCTACACCTTC.

The genes are TRBV7-2 and TRBJ2-5; D is perhaps TRBD2 (6 bases). Trimming stripped 5 bases from V and 5 bases from J, with 12 bases between. The CDR3 extends over 13 amino acids. From germline, CDR1 is SGHTA and CDR2 FQGNSA. This CDR3 is CASSKTSLETQYF. CDR3 bases: TGTGCCAGCAGCAAGACTAGTTTGGAGACCCAGTACTTC.

The J gene is TRBJ2-1, the V gene TRBV5-1, with 11 bases aligning to TRBD2. CDR3 length: 15 amino acids. Germline loops: CDR1 SGHRS, CDR2 YFSETQ. Trimming cost V 4 bases and J 3 bases; bases outside gene matches: 3. The CDR3: CASSRSGGDYNEQFF. For the CDR3, the DNA is TGCGCCAGCAGCCGTAGCGGGGGGGACTACAATGAGCAGTTCTTC.

The CDR3 spells CASSQHTENTEAFF. The CDR3 coding sequence is TGTGCCAGCAGCCAGCATACAGAGAACACTGAAGCTTTCTTT. The rearrangement links TRBV3-1 (or the pseudogene TRBV3-2) to TRBJ1-1; no clear D gene. This CDR3 has 14 residues. Germline CDR1 and CDR2: LGHDT and YNNKEL (reference sequence). Trimming removed 3 bases from V and 1 base from J, with 9 bases in between.

This clone was found once. The chain employs TRBV28 and TRBJ2-7; TRBD1 aligns across 8 bases. CDR1 MDHEN and CDR2 SYDVKM come from the germline V gene. V was pared by 9 bases and J by 1 base, with 5 bases of the junction left unmatched. The CDR3 sequence is 13 residues long. The CDR3 sequence: CASTGTGSYEQYF. As DNA, the CDR3 is TGTGCCAGTACCGGGACAGGTTCCTACGAGCAGTACTTC.

The chain's CDR3 is CASSVGDSQETQYF. Written as DNA, the CDR3 is TGTGCCAGCAGCGTAGGGGACAGCCAAGAGACCCAGTACTTC. The rearrangement uses TRBV9 and TRBJ2-5; TRBD1 matches at 7 bases. V was clipped by 0 bases and J by 1 base; unmatched bases: 0. Germline lookup yields CDR1 SGDLS and CDR2 YYNGEE. This CDR3 region has 14 residues.

Concerning this clone itself: Other DNA sequences within the sample encode an identical CDR3. The rearrangement links TRBV30 to TRBJ2-3, with TRBD1 matching 7 bases. The germline V gene has CDR1 GTSNPN and CDR2 SVGIG (reference sequence). The trim removed 2 bases at V and 1 base at J, leaving 0 bases unmatched. The CDR3 spans 13 residues. CDR3 nucleotides: TGTGCCTGGAGTACAGGGGGCACAGATACGCAGTATTTT. Protein product: CAWSTGGTDTQYF.

CDR3 nucleotides: TGTGCCACCAGCCTAGGGGTTCTAAGTAACACCGGGGAGCTGTTTTTT. It yields the protein CATSLGVLSNTGELFF. The gene calls are TRBV21-1 and TRBJ2-2; the DNA was not used to check the table's D call, TRBD1. TRBV21-1 is listed as a pseudogene. The CDR3 totals 16 residues.

This chain uses TRBV6-6 with TRBJ1-2, with TRBD1 matching 10 bases. The junction had 10 bases not matched to a gene; V was cut back by 6 bases and J by 3 bases. Germline V gene lookup returns CDR1 MNHNY and CDR2 SVGAGI (reference sequence). The CDR3 is 16 residues long. CDR3 DNA: TGTGCCAGCAGGCGACTGGGACAGGGGTTGGACTATGGCTACACCTTC. Protein: CASRRLGQGLDYGYTF.

The chain's CDR3 is CASSDTLESPLHF. CDR3 nucleotide sequence: TGTGCCAGTTCGGACACTCTGGAATCCCCCCTCCACTTT. The rearrangement uses TRBV18 and TRBJ1-6; a weak D match, TRBD1 (5 bases). This CDR3 is 13 amino acids long. CDR1 KGHSH and CDR2 LQKENI come from the germline V gene. The V end was cut by 9 bases, the J end by 13 bases, with 19 bases between.

This clone has a single count. This chain joins TRBV4-1 and TRBJ2-1, with TRBD2 identical over 7 bases. J lost 9 bases, V lost 7 bases, and 12 bases had no gene match. Per germline, CDR1 MGHRA and CDR2 YSYEKL. CDR3 length: 14 residues. The CDR3 DNA reads as TGCGCCAGCATAGCGGGTCCCTGGGGTGGTGAGCAGTTCTTC. This codes for CASIAGPWGGEQFF.

The rearrangement links TRBV6-5 to TRBJ1-1; 7 positions match TRBD1. Trimming cost V 4 bases and J 4 bases; bases outside gene matches: 9. CDR3 length: 15 amino acids. Germline CDR1 is MNHEY and CDR2 is SVGAGI. The DNA for the CDR3 is TGTGCCAGCAGTTCCCGGACAGGCCCTATCACTGAAGCTTTCTTT. Translation: CASSSRTGPITEAFF.

CDR3 DNA sequence: TGTGCCAGCAGCCTTTCAGGGGCAGCCTCTGGAAACACCATATATTTT. Protein: CASSLSGAASGNTIYF. The rearrangement links TRBV7-3 to TRBJ1-3; the D gene is possibly TRBD1 (6 bases). The germline gives CDR1 SGHTA, CDR2 FQGTGA. This CDR3 spans 16 amino acids. V dropped 5 bases and J dropped 0 bases, with 14 bases sitting between them.

V gene TRBV19 combines with J gene TRBJ2-1; 11 bases are shared with TRBD2. CDR1 and CDR2 from the germline V gene are LNHDA and SQIVND (reference sequence). This CDR3 has 16 amino acids. V lost 1 base, J lost 5 bases, and 4 bases stayed unmatched. CDR3 bases: TGTGCCAGTAGTATAGTCCCTAGCGGGGGGAACAATGAGCAGTTCTTC. Protein: CASSIVPSGGNNEQFF.

CDR3 sequence: CASRGRTGLLPYEQYF. CDR3 in DNA: TGTGCCAGCAGGGGAAGGACGGGACTCCTCCCCTACGAGCAGTACTTC. The chain recombines TRBV11-2 with TRBJ2-7; D perhaps matches TRBD2 (6 bases). Germline CDR1 and CDR2: SGHAT and FQNNGV. V was shortened by 6 bases and J by 2 bases, with 20 bases between the two germline ends. The CDR3 contains 16 residues.

This clone was found a few times. The chain uses TRBV5-1 and TRBJ2-7; 13 bases map to TRBD2. Germline CDR1 is SGHRS and CDR2 is YFSETQ. This CDR3 contains 16 residues. The junction had 3 bases not matched to a gene; V was cut back by 3 bases and J by 0 bases. This chain's CDR3 is CASSSGTSGISYEQYF. The CDR3 nucleotides read TGCGCCAGCAGCTCCGGGACTAGCGGGATCTCCTACGAGCAGTACTTC.

The CDR3 DNA follows: TGTGCCAGCAGCCCGGGACAGAACTCTGGAAACACCATATATTTT. Protein: CASSPGQNSGNTIYF. This chain links TRBV7-2 with TRBJ1-3; 7 nucleotides line up with TRBD1. The ends lost 5 bases at V and 0 bases at J; junction bases unmatched: 4. This CDR3 contains 15 residues. Germline loops: CDR1 SGHTA, CDR2 FQGNSA.